The rows below give T cell receptor beta chains drawn from one sample of a study of blood T cells in healthy people across ages. TCRdb used MiXCR to reprocess the 5' RACE reads, holding one entry per CDR3 protein. Here the sample spans about 1.6 million distinct CDR3 sequences, 30% to 35% being singletons. Sequencing was carried out using blood. These receptors were collected from a woman aged 25 to 45 in good health. Each CDR3 is given with its conserved first and last residue. A D gene is named only where the DNA matches it firmly. Rows give clone size only sometimes, using once, few, many, or a class for an expanded clone.

clone_size	v_call	d_call	j_call	cdr3_aa	cdr3_nt
NA	TRBV13	NA	TRBJ2-5	CASTPKNLEETQYF	TGTGCCAGCACCCCCAAAAACTTAGAGGAGACCCAGTACTTC
once	TRBV2	NA	TRBJ1-2	CASSEFMIFGDISLRGYGYTF	TGTGCCAGCAGTGAATTTATGATTTTCGGGGACATATCGCTTAGAGGCTATGGCTACACCTTC
NA	TRBV5-1	NA	TRBJ2-7	CASSLEGPPTYEQYF	TGCGCCAGCAGCTTGGAAGGGCCACCAACCTACGAGCAGTACTTC
few	TRBV20-1	TRBD2	TRBJ2-3	CSASSGVRPDTQYF	TGCAGTGCAAGTAGCGGGGTCCGGCCAGATACGCAGTATTTT
NA	TRBV2	NA	TRBJ1-4	CATQGVTNEKLFF	TGTGCCACCCAAGGGGTGACTAATGAAAAACTGTTTTTT
NA	TRBV20-1	NA	TRBJ2-3	CSERGSTDAQYF	TGCAGTGAGAGAGGGTCCACAGATGCGCAGTATTTT
NA	TRBV20-1	NA	TRBJ2-7	CSAGASVHYEQYF	TGCAGTGCTGGGGCTAGCGTACACTACGAGCAGTACTTC
NA	TRBV5-1	TRBD1	TRBJ1-2	CASSPTGGRYGYTF	TGCGCCAGCAGCCCTACAGGGGGCCGGTATGGCTACACCTTC
many	TRBV11-1	NA	TRBJ2-3	CASSHPGDTQYF	TGTGCCAGCAGCCACCCGGGAGATACGCAGTATTTT
few	TRBV7-2	NA	TRBJ2-1	CASSSRTDSYNEQFF	TGTGCCAGCAGCTCCAGGACAGATTCTTACAATGAGCAGTTCTTC
NA	TRBV5-1	NA	TRBJ2-1	CASSPQGFYNEQFF	TGCGCCAGCAGTCCGCAGGGGTTCTACAATGAGCAGTTCTTC
few	TRBV7-2	NA	TRBJ2-1	CASSPEGVGNEQFF	TGTGCCAGCAGCCCCGAAGGGGTGGGCAATGAGCAGTTCTTC
few	TRBV20-1	NA	TRBJ2-7	CSTRTEMNGLYEQYF	TGCAGTACCCGGACTGAAATGAATGGCCTCTACGAGCAGTACTTC
NA	TRBV3-1	TRBD2	TRBJ2-3	CASSQDSGLAGLRGQYF	TGTGCCAGCAGCCAAGATAGCGGACTAGCGGGTTTGAGGGGGCAGTATTTT
many	TRBV5-1	TRBD2	TRBJ2-7	CASSWTSGNYEQYF	TGCGCCAGCAGCTGGACTAGCGGGAACTACGAGCAGTACTTC
few	TRBV6-2/TRBV6-3	NA	TRBJ2-5	CASSYPRGREETQYF	TGTGCCAGCAGTTACCCCCGAGGTCGGGAAGAGACCCAGTACTTC